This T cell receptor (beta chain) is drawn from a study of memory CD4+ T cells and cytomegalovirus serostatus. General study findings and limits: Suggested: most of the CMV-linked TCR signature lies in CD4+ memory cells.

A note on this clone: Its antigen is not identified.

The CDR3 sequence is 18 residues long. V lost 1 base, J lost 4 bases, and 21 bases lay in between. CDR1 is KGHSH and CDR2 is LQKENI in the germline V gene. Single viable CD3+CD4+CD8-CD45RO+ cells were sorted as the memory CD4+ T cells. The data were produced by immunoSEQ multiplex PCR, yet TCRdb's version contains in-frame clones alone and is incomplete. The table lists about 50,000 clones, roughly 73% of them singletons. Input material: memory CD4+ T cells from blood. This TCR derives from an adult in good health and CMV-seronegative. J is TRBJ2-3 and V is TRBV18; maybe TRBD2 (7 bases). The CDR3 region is CASSPLGGRGIVSDTQYF. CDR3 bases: TGTGCCAGCTCACCACTCGGGGGGCGAGGAATTGTGTCAGATACGCAGTATTTT.